This TCR beta chain was obtained from a study of cytomegalovirus exposure and HLA in healthy donors. Study-level results: Later analysis found that TCR beta chains associated with HLA were more clonally expanded than other, equally common chains.

To note about this clone: Its cognate antigen is unknown.

The germline CDR1 and CDR2 sequences are MNHEY and SMNVEV (reference sequence). Losses at the gene ends were 2 bases for V and 2 bases for J; bases not matched to a gene: 6. CDR3 length: 16 amino acids. Vbeta (60) and Jbeta (13) primers were used in the PCR. The repertoire was sequenced with immunoSEQ multiplex PCR; TCRdb's copy has only in-frame clones and lacks some. The sample has about 73,000 clones; around 82% are singletons. The receptor's source is a male donor in good health and CMV-seronegative. J is TRBJ2-1 and V is TRBV27; 7 nucleotides line up with TRBD1. The sample comprised PBMCs. CDR3 DNA sequence: TGTGCCAGCAGTTTAGATCGCCAGGGGGCCTACAATGAGCAGTTCTTC. This encodes CASSLDRQGAYNEQFF.